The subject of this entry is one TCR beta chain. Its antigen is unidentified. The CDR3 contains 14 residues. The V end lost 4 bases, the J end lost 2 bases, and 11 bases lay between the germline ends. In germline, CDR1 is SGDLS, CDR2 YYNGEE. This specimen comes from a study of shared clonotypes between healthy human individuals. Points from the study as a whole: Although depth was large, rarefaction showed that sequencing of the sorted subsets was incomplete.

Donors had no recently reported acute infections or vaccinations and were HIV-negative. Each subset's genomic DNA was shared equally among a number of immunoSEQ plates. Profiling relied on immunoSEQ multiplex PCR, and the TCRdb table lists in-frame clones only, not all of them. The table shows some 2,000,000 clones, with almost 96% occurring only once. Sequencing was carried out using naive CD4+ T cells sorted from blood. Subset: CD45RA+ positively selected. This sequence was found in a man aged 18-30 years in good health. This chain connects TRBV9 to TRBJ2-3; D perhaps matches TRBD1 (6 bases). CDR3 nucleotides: TGTGCCAGCAGCCCCCAGGGGCACACAGATACGCAGTATTTT. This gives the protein CASSPQGHTDTQYF. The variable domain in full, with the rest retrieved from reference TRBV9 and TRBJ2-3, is DSGVTQTPKHLITATGQRVTLRCSPRSGDLSVYWYQQSLDQGLQFLIQYYNGEERAKGNILERFSAQQFPDLHSELNLSSLELGDSALYFCASSPQGHTDTQYFGPGTRLTVL.